Below are 20 T cell receptor beta chains sequenced from a single sample in a study of tumor-infiltrating lymphocytes in primary liver carcinoma. TCR beta cDNA was made from 450 to 600 ng total RNA with a constant-region primer. Libraries of TCR beta came from three nested multiplex PCR rounds with slightly modified ARM-PCR. Use of TRBV1-TRBV30 forward primers with a C-beta reverse primer characterized the first two PCR rounds, which lasted around 9 cycles each. MiXCR was run by TCRdb on the multiplex PCR reads, yielding one entry per CDR3 protein. The sample shows around 120,000 distinct CDR3 sequences, less than 80% of them seen only once. The roughly 18-34 mg bulk tissue piece was not sorted before simultaneous RNA and DNA extraction. Source material: liver tumor tissue from sampling region 1. Specified subset: tumor region T1, superior pole. These receptors came from a woman aged 55-70 years with primary liver carcinoma and hepatitis B virus infection.

This clonotype was seen more than once but under ten times. The rearrangement uses TRBV10-3 and TRBJ2-1; 13 nucleotides match TRBD2. Trimming removed 2 bases from V and 5 bases from J; junction bases left unmatched: 12. There are 19 residues in the CDR3. CDR1 and CDR2 (germline): ENHRY, SYGVKD. The CDR3 DNA sequence: TGTGCCATCAGTGAGACGGAACTAGCGGGAGGGCTGGGGAACAATGAGCAGTTCTTC. Protein product: CAISETELAGGLGNNEQFF.

This clonotype turned up a few times. A much larger clone sits a single nucleotide away, making a read error possible. The J gene is TRBJ2-2, the V gene TRBV12-5; TRBD1 agrees at 9 bases. Germline values: CDR1 LGHNT, CDR2 FRNRAP. The V segment lost 3 bases and the J segment 7 bases; nucleotides outside the gene matches: 9. The length of the CDR3 is 16 residues. CDR3 in amino acids: CASGFLTGTGIGELFF. Written as DNA, the CDR3 is TGTGCTAGTGGTTTCCTTACCGGGACAGGGATCGGGGAGCTGTTTTTT.

The chain joins TRBV28 to TRBJ1-1; D perhaps matches TRBD1 (6 bases). V lost 2 bases, J lost 0 bases, and 13 bases lay in between. The CDR3 is 16 residues long. CDR1 is MDHEN and CDR2 is SYDVKM in the germline V gene. In DNA, the CDR3 is TGTGCCAGCAGTTTAAACAGGGTGAGGATGAACACTGAAGCTTTCTTT. Encoded protein: CASSLNRVRMNTEAFF.

CDR3 sequence: CATTLGARQSQHF. As DNA, the CDR3 is TGTGCCACCACCCTCGGGGCGAGGCAGTCCCAGCATTTT. The V and J genes are TRBV24-1 and TRBJ1-5; a possible D gene is TRBD1 (5 bases). CDR3 size: 13 residues. CDR1 and CDR2 (germline): KGHDR, SFDVKD. Trimming took 8 bases from V and 11 from J, leaving 18 bases between them.

This clonotype was seen just once. A much larger clone sits a single nucleotide away, making a read error possible. Since no conserved phenylalanine or tryptophan closes the CDR3, a read error is the likely cause. The CDR3: CASTSSRGVGETQYL. CDR3 sequence (DNA): TGTGCCAGCACTTCGTCGCGTGGCGTCGGGGAGACCCAGTACTTA. This chain links TRBV12-3 or TRBV12-4 with TRBJ2-5; no firm D call. This CDR3 spans 15 amino acids. The V end was cut by 7 bases, the J end by 5 bases, with 20 bases between.

With regard to this clonotype: This may come from a read error, since a much larger clone is one base off. The rearrangement uses TRBV29-1 and TRBJ1-1, with D hard to call. Germline CDR1 and CDR2: SQVTM and ANQGSEA. The CDR3 runs to 13 residues. As DNA, the CDR3 is TGCAGCGTTGGGGAGGCAGGATTCACTGAAACTTTCTTT. Protein: CSVGEAGFTETFF.

This clonotype has more than one count but fewer than ten. The CDR3: CASSVRLISGNQPQHF. In DNA, the CDR3 is TGTGCCAGCAGCGTCCGACTTATTAGCGGCAATCAGCCCCAGCATTTT. V gene TRBV28 combines with J gene TRBJ1-5; D is unresolved. The CDR3 runs 16 residues. V gave up 6 bases and J gave up 2 bases, with 17 bases separating them. The germline CDR1 and CDR2 sequences are MDHEN and SYDVKM.

This clonotype was seen more than once but under ten times. The junction departs from germline at one end; a sequencing error may be responsible. The chain carries TRBV12-3 or TRBV12-4 and TRBJ2-3, with a weak D call TRBD2 (6 bases). CDR3 size: 15 residues. This CDR3 is CVSTGGGANTDTQYF. The CDR3 nucleotides are TGTGTCAGCACCGGGGGTGGGGCCAACACAGATACGCAGTATTTT.

As to this clonotype: This could be a read error, since a much larger clone is one nucleotide away. This chain connects TRBV7-8 to TRBJ2-5; 10 bases are shared with TRBD2. This CDR3 comprises 21 residues. The V gene end was trimmed by 5 bases and the J gene end by 3 bases; junction bases not matched to a gene: 24. Germline lookup yields CDR1 SGHVS and CDR2 FQNEAQ. CDR3 coding DNA: TGTGCCAGCAGCCCCCGCCGGGCTCTAGCGGGAGCGAGGAATACAAAAGAGACCCAGTACTTC. This codes for CASSPRRALAGARNTKETQYF. Drawing the rest from reference TRBV7-8 and TRBJ2-5, the complete variable domain is GAGVSQSPRYKVAKRGQDVALRCDPISGHVSLFWYQQALGQGPEFLTYFQNEAQLDKSGLPSDRFFAERPEGSVSTLKIQRTQQEDSAVYLCASSPRRALAGARNTKETQYFGPGTRLLVL.

Details on this clonotype: A read error may explain this, as a much larger clone is one base away. The chain has TRBV29-1 and TRBJ2-1, with a tentative D call TRBD2 (6 bases). Per germline, CDR1 SQVTM and CDR2 ANQGSEA. This CDR3 is 13 amino acids long. The CDR3 loop is CNVVGRGYNEQFF. The CDR3 nucleotides read TGCAACGTTGTCGGGAGAGGGTACAATGAGCAGTTCTTC.

Concerning this clonotype: A much larger clone lies a single base off, so this may be a read error. This sequence joins TRBV6-5 and TRBJ2-7; the D gene is possibly TRBD1 (6 bases). This CDR3 is 15 amino acids long. In germline, CDR1 is MNHEY, CDR2 SVGAGI. The CDR3 DNA reads as TGTGCCAGCAATTACACTGGGGGCTTTCTCTACGAGCAGTACTTC. Translating it yields CASNYTGGFLYEQYF.

This clonotype was detected ten times or more. The gene calls are TRBV29-1 and TRBJ2-2; TRBD2 agrees at 7 bases. Losses at the gene ends were 7 bases for V and 0 bases for J; bases not matched to a gene: 8. This CDR3 spans 15 amino acids. Per germline, CDR1 SQVTM and CDR2 ANQGSEA. CDR3 residues: CSAKGGSSNTGELFF. The DNA for the CDR3 is TGCAGCGCCAAGGGAGGGTCCTCGAACACCGGGGAGCTGTTTTTT.

This clonotype appeared many times. V and J are TRBV5-6 and TRBJ1-6; 10 bases are shared with TRBD1. Germline V gives CDR1 SGHDT, CDR2 YYEEEE. J gave up 10 bases and V 0 bases, and 13 bases lay outside the gene matches. The CDR3 is made up of 18 amino acids. CDR3: CASSLDPFRQGAGSPLHF. CDR3 in DNA: TGTGCCAGCAGCTTGGATCCCTTTCGACAGGGGGCCGGATCACCCCTCCACTTT.

This clonotype was recorded only once. The CDR3 sequence: CASSFGTWFTDMEYF. CDR3 sequence (DNA): TGTGCCAGCAGCTTCGGGACATGGTTCACAGATATGGAGTATTTT. The chain joins TRBV11-3 to TRBJ2-3; maybe TRBD1 (6 bases). The CDR3 length is 15 residues. Deletions cut 3 bases from V and 13 bases from J, with 23 bases between. Germline V gene sequence: CDR1 SGHNT, CDR2 YENEEA. Filled out from reference TRBV11-3 and TRBJ2-3, the complete variable domain reads EAGVVQSPRYKIIEKKQPVAFWCNPISGHNTLYWYLQNLGQGPELLIRYENEEAVDDSQLPKDRFSAERLKGVDSTLKIQPAELGDSAVYLCASSFGTWFTDMEYFGPGTRLTVL.

The J gene is TRBJ1-2, the V gene TRBV28; 7 nucleotides agree with TRBD1. V was clipped by 4 bases and J by 8 bases; unmatched bases: 7. The CDR3 is made up of 13 amino acids. Germline V gene data show CDR1 as MDHEN and CDR2 as SYDVKM. The CDR3 here is CASSWARTGGYTF. CDR3 sequence (DNA): TGTGCCAGCAGTTGGGCCAGGACAGGAGGCTACACCTTC.

Regarding this clonotype: The conserved closing phenylalanine or tryptophan is absent in this CDR3, likely reflecting a read error. The DNA is left out, because the CDR3 cannot be placed on it with certainty; the CDR3 is given as TCRdb lists it. The chain joins TRBV12-3 or TRBV12-4 to TRBJ2-7; the D call TRBD1 from the table was never checked on the DNA. The CDR3 numbers 13 amino acids, ends counted. The CDR3: CASSQIQGAARYI.

To note about this clonotype: This may be a read error: a much more frequent sequence differs by one nucleotide. This sequence joins TRBV29-1 and TRBJ2-1; D is perhaps TRBD2 (5 bases). CDR1 and CDR2 (germline): SQVTM, ANQGSEA. V was clipped by 8 bases and J by 10 bases, with 15 bases between them. The CDR3 has 11 amino acids. CDR3 nucleotide sequence: TGCAGCCTAACGTCCGACTACGAGCAGTTCTTC. This gives the protein CSLTSDYEQFF.

Regarding this clonotype: This may be a read error: a much more frequent sequence differs by one nucleotide. This chain connects TRBV10-1 to TRBJ2-7; D is undetermined. The CDR3 has 14 residues. V gave up 2 bases and J gave up 6 bases, with 14 bases separating them. The germline gives CDR1 WNHNN, CDR2 SYGVQD (reference sequence). In DNA, the CDR3 is TGCGCCAGCAGTGAGGGAACCGGAATAGTCGAGCAGTACTTC. Translated: CASSEGTGIVEQYF.

The chain uses TRBV6-1 and TRBJ2-7; tentatively, D is TRBD1 or TRBD2 (5 bases each). CDR1 MNHNS and CDR2 SASEGT come from the germline V gene. CDR3 length: 14 amino acids. Trimming left V 3 bases short and J 3 bases short, with 12 bases between. CDR3 residues: CASSDRDEYYEQYF. The CDR3 DNA is TGTGCCAGCAGTGACCGGGACGAATACTACGAGCAGTACTTC.

This rearrangement joins TRBV11-3 to TRBJ1-1; 8 nucleotides agree with TRBD1. CDR1 and CDR2 (germline): SGHNT, YENEEA. Trimming cost V 4 bases and J 6 bases; bases outside gene matches: 16. The CDR3 extends over 17 amino acids. In DNA, the CDR3 is TGTGCCAGCAGCTCCAAACTATCGACAGGGGTGAGGTCTGAAGCTTTCTTT. Protein product: CASSSKLSTGVRSEAFF.